This T cell receptor beta chain was captured by sequencing in a study of blood T cell repertoires in COVID-19. Study-wide background: Nucleic acid was either cDNA or gDNA, and it came from T cells, B-cell-depleted T cells, or PBMCs.

V lost 5 bases and J lost 6, with 14 bases in between. Germline assignment: CDR1 SGHTA and CDR2 FQGNSA. This CDR3 is built from 14 residues. The method was immunoSEQ multiplex PCR; TCRdb's version includes in-frame clones alone and lacks a portion of them. Among roughly 200,000 clones listed, roughly 86% were seen once. The TCR sequence derives from a man between 18 and 29 years old with active or convalescent COVID-19. The rearrangement links TRBV7-2 to TRBJ2-1; no clear D. Material for sequencing was peripheral blood. The CDR3 here is CASSPSLSGNEQFF. CDR3 DNA sequence: TGTGCCAGCAGCCCCTCACTTAGTGGCAATGAGCAGTTCTTC.